This T cell receptor (beta chain) was found in a study of T-cell memory formation after mild COVID-19. This clonotype turned up a few times. What it recognizes is unknown. Germline CDR1 and CDR2: SGHTA and FQGNSA. The CDR3 consists of 14 residues. V was cut by 0 bases and J by 8 bases, with 11 bases left in between. MiXCR, run by TCRdb on the 5' RACE reads, gives a single entry per CDR3 protein. Of about 55,000 distinct CDR3 sequences listed, around a tenth were seen once; the top ten hold 1.2%. Study outcomes and limitations: Most CD4+ clones that shrank were in CM and EM, while CD8+ ones turned up in EMRA. Nothing showed for sure that second-wave clones peaking on day 37 were SARS-CoV-2 specific.

The sequence came from a young man who had mild COVID-19 (a few samples of this study predate the infection). Cell type and time point are not known. This chain joins TRBV7-2 and TRBJ2-4; maybe TRBD1 (6 bases). Sequencing was performed on PBMCs or a T cell subset sorted from them (not recorded which). CDR3 amino acids: CASSLAAGVDIQYF. CDR3 DNA: TGTGCCAGCAGCTTAGCCGCAGGGGTGGACATTCAGTACTTC.